This section outlines one T cell receptor (beta chain) sequence together with its context. Antigen: not known. The data were produced by immunoSEQ multiplex PCR, yet TCRdb's version contains in-frame clones alone and is incomplete. The repertoire holds more than 60,000 clones, with approximately 83% as singletons. The CDR3 has 14 amino acids. Trimming removed 4 bases from V and 5 bases from J, with 15 bases in between. Germline loops: CDR1 LNHDA, CDR2 SQIVND (reference sequence). Autoimmune disease history or systemic immunosuppression led to patients being barred. These data come from a study of OX40 agonist ivuxolimab in advanced cancers. Study as a whole: Subjects had a mean age of roughly 60 years, with a range of 23 to 79; around 80% were male. General study points: The expanded peripheral T cells' antigen specificity was not determined.

This receptor was obtained from an adult with an advanced solid tumor such as melanoma, head and neck, liver or kidney cancer. The sample consisted of CD4+ or CD8+ T cells sorted from blood, taken in a trial of the OX40 agonist ivuxolimab. This chain connects TRBV19 to TRBJ2-7, with D possibly matching TRBD1 (6 bases). CDR3 bases: TGTGCCAGTAGTACCAAAGACAGGCCCCACGAGCAGTACTTC. Translation gives CASSTKDRPHEQYF.